Included here is one T cell receptor beta chain sequence, with context. This clone turned up a few times. The antigen it binds to is not known. The sample holds no much larger clone one base away, and base qualities are not on file. The data belong to a study of glioma-infiltrating T cells after dendritic cell vaccination (dated by TCRdb to the mid-2010s). General notes on the study: Of the approximately 15 glioblastoma patients in the cohort, all drawn from Phase I and II dendritic cell vaccination trials, 9 were newly diagnosed and 6 had recurrent disease. To make the vaccine, monocyte-derived dendritic cells were cultured for less than nine days with IL-4 and GM-CSF and then pulsed overnight with autologous tumor lysate. Survival after dendritic cell vaccination was correlated with TCR sequencing metrics, such as TIL content and the overlap between tumor and blood repertoires. Between about 2002 and 2013, the patients were given dendritic cell vaccination pulsed with autologous tumor lysate. Patients received three intradermal dendritic cell vaccine injections at biweekly intervals in the arm below the axilla. In glioblastoma patients vaccinated with dendritic cells, deep sequencing of TCR beta CDR3 regions served to measure the amount of tumor-infiltrating lymphocytes and to compare repertoires between tumor and blood. Overall results and qualifications from the work: The cohort was small and heterogeneous, and full blood and tumor sets were available for few patients, with initial-recurrent tumor pairs available for even fewer patients. The three-group TCR overlap response model was characterized as speculative, and prospective validation of the model was stated to be required. After dendritic cell vaccination, a higher estimated pretreatment TIL content predicted longer time to progression and overall survival. No direct relationship between TCR clonality and survival was found, suggesting a diverse polyclonal response may matter.

CDR1 and CDR2 were assigned from the germline V gene as SGHTA and FQGTGA. Inclusive of the bounding cysteine and phenylalanine, the CDR3 is 18 residues long. Left in the record is the CDR3 DNA by itself, 54 bases read in frame from the first base. The V end loses 0 bases and the J end loses 1 base, and a stretch of 13 bases separates them. Reading the label with the study, this specimen's time point is: after dendritic cell vaccination, including at tumor progression/relapse. To be selected, patients needed enough residual fresh-frozen tumor tissue and more than two years of available survival data. None of the glioblastoma patients carried an isocitrate dehydrogenase mutation, although molecular status otherwise varied. PBMC collection took place before vaccination, two weeks after the third vaccination, and at tumor progression if progression occurred. The Qiagen DNeasy Blood extraction Kit was used to extract genomic DNA.

TCRB CDR3 regions were amplified from roughly 1.8 ug genomic DNA, or all available DNA if less, using the immunoSEQ assay. For multiplex PCR, 60 forward primers for TCR V beta segments and 13 reverse primers for J beta segments were used. To estimate reads per starting template, synthetic control templates were spiked into each sample at limiting dilution. Reads of 87 bp were generated by sequencing on the Illumina HiSeq System. As for how the authors treated the data: PCR and sequencing errors were removed by merging closely related sequences with a nearest neighbor algorithm. TCR overlap was defined as the percentage of unique tumor TCR beta sequences that were also present in the same patient's peripheral blood. Drawn from immuneACCESS, this table holds only the in-frame rearrangements with V and J called that TCRdb kept. Clones are partly lost; checked studies trace under half to an unresolved V gene and leave the rest unexplained. V and J calls and clone size are copied from that table; D and trimming were computed from the DNA. This sample holds around 78,000 clones; 75% to 90% were observed only once. About 8.5% of the sample rests with the top ten.

The sequence derives from a human donor with glioblastoma. The V gene is TRBV7-3 and the J gene is TRBJ2-6, with a weak D call of TRBD2 (5 bases match). The material sequenced was blood, taken after dendritic cell vaccination. The base sequence is TGTGCCAGCAGCTTAACTGGGAGTAGTTTTTCTGGGGCCAACGTCCTGACTTTC. Protein translation: CASSLTGSSFSGANVLTF.